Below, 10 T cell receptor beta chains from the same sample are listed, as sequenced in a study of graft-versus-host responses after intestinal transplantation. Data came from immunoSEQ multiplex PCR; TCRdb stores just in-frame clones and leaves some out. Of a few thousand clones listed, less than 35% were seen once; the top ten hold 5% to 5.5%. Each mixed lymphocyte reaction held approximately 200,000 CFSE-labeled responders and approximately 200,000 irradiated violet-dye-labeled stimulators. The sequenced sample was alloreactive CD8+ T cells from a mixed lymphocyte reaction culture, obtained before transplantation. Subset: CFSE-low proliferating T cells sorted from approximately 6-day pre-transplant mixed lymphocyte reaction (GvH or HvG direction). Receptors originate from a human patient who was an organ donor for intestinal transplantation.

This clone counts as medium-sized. CDR3 residues: CASGHGGSSYEQYF. The CDR3 DNA reads TGTGCTAGTGGCCATGGGGGCAGCTCCTACGAGCAGTACTTC. The V call is TRBV12-5, the J call TRBJ2-7, with D maybe TRBD1 (6 bases). V was cut by 6 bases and J by 0 bases, with 12 bases left in between. The length of the CDR3 is 14 residues. Germline-derived CDR1 and CDR2 are LGHNT and FRNRAP. The variable domain in full, with the rest retrieved from reference TRBV12-5 and TRBJ2-7, is DARVTQTPRHKVTEMGQEVTMRCQPILGHNTVFWYRQTMMQGLELLAYFRNRAPLDDSGMPKDRFSAEMPDATLATLKIQPSEPRDSAVYFCASGHGGSSYEQYFGPGTRLTVT.

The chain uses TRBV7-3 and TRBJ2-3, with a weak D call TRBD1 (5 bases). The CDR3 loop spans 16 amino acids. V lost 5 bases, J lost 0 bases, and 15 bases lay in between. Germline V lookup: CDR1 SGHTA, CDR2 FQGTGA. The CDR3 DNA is TGTGCCAGCAGCCCATGGGGCGGATATAGCACAGATACGCAGTATTTT. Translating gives CASSPWGGYSTDTQYF.

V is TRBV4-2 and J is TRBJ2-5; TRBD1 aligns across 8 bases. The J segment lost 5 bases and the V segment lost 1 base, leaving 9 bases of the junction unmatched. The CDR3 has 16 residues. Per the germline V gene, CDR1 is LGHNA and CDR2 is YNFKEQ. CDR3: CASSQGPGGSWETQYF. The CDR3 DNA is TGTGCCAGCAGCCAAGGTCCAGGGGGCAGCTGGGAGACCCAGTACTTC.

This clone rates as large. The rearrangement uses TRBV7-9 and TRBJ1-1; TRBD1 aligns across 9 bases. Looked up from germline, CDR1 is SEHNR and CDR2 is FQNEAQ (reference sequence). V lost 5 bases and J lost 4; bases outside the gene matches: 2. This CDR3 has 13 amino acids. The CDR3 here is CASSQTGGTEAFF. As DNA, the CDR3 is TGTGCCAGCAGCCAGACAGGGGGCACTGAAGCTTTCTTT.

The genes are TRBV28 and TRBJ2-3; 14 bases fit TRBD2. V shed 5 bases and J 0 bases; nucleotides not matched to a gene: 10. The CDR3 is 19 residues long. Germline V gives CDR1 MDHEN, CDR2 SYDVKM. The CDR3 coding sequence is TGTGCCAGCAGTCTGACATCGGGACTAGCGGGGGCTAGCACAGATACGCAGTATTTT. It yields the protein CASSLTSGLAGASTDTQYF.

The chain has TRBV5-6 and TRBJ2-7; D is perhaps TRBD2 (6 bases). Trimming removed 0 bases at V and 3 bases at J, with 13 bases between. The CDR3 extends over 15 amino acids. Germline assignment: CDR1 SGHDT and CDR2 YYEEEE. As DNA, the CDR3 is TGTGCCAGCAGCTTGGGGGCGGGATTACTCTACGAGCAGTACTTC. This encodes CASSLGAGLLYEQYF.

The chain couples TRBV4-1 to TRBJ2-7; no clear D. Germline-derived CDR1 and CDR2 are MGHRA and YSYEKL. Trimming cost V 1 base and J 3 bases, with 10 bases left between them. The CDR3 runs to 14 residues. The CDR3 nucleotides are TGCGCCAGCAGCCAAGGCGAGGAATTCTACGAGCAGTACTTC. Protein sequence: CASSQGEEFYEQYF.

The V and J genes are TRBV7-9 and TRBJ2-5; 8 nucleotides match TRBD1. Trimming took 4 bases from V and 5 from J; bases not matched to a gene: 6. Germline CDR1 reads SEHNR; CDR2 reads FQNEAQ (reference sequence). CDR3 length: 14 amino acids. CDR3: CASSWTGFGETQYF. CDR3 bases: TGTGCCAGCAGCTGGACAGGGTTCGGGGAGACCCAGTACTTC.

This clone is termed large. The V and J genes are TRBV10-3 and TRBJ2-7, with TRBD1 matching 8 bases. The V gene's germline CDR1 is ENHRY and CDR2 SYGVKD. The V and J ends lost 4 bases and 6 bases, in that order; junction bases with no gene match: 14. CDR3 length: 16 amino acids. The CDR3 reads CAISGVPGQGLSEQYF. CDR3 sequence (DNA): TGTGCCATCAGTGGGGTCCCTGGACAGGGTTTATCCGAGCAGTACTTC.

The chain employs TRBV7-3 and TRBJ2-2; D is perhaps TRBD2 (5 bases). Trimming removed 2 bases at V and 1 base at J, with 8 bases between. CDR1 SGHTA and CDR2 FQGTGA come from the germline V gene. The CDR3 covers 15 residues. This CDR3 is CASSLYAGNTGELFF. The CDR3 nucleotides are TGTGCCAGCAGCTTATATGCGGGGAACACCGGGGAGCTGTTTTTT.